This TCR beta chain was identified in a study of T-cell reconstitution after alpha-beta-depleted transplantation in children. A TCRbeta library incorporating unique molecular identifiers was prepared. TCRdb re-analysed the PCR reads in MiXCR, keeping a single row per CDR3 protein. The sample has 600,000 to 700,000 distinct CDR3 sequences, 13% seen once; the top ten hold 0.79%. Trimming stripped 8 bases from V and 6 bases from J, with 15 bases between. The CDR3 has 13 amino acids. Germline assignment: CDR1 MGHDK and CDR2 SYGVNS. Here the sequenced sample was PBMCs, taken before TCRalphabeta/CD19-depleted stem cell transplant. This chain connects TRBV25-1 to TRBJ2-3; D remains ambiguous. The sequence was collected from a girl aged 2-15 years with congenital amegakaryocytic thrombocytopenia, due to receive a stem cell transplant. The CDR3 sequence is CASFSASGDTQYF. CDR3 DNA sequence: TGTGCCAGCTTCTCTGCTAGTGGGGATACGCAGTATTTT.